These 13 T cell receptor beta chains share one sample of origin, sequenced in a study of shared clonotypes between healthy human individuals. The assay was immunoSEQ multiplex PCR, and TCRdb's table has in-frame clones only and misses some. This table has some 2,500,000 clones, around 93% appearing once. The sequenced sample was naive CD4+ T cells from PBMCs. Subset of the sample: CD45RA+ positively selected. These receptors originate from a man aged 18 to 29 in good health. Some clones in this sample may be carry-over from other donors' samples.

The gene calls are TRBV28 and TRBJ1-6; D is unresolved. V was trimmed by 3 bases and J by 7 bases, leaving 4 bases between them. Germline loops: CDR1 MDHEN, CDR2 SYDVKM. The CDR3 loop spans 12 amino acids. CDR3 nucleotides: TGTGCCAGCAGTTTGTGGAATTCACCCCTCCACTTT. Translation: CASSLWNSPLHF.

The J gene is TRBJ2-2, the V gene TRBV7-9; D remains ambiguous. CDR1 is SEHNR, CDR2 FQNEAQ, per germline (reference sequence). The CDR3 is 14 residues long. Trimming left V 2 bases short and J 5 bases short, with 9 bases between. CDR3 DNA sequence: TGTGCCAGCAGCTTAACACCAGTGACCGGGGAGCTGTTTTTT. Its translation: CASSLTPVTGELFF.

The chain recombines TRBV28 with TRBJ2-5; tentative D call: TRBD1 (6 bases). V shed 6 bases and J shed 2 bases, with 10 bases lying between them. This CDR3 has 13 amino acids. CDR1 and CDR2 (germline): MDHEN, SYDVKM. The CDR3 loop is CASRRTAQETQYF. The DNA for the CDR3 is TGTGCCAGCAGAAGGACAGCTCAAGAGACCCAGTACTTC.

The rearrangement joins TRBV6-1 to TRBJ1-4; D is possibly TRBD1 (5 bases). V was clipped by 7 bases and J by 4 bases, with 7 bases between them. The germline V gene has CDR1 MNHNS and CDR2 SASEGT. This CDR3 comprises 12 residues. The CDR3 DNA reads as TGTGCCAGCATGGGGGATAATGAAAAACTGTTTTTT. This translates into CASMGDNEKLFF.

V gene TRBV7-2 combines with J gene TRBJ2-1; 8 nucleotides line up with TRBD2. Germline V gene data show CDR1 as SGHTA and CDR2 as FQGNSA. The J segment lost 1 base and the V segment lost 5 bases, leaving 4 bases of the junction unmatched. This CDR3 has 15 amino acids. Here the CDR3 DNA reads TGTGCCAGCAGCCCGAGCGGGAGATCCTACAATGAGCAGTTCTTC. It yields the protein CASSPSGRSYNEQFF.

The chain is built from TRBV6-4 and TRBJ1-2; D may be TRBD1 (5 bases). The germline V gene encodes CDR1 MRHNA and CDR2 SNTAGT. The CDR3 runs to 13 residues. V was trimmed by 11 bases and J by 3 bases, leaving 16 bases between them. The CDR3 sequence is CAPRAGQDYGYTF. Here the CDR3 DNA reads TGTGCCCCCAGGGCAGGTCAGGACTATGGCTACACCTTC.

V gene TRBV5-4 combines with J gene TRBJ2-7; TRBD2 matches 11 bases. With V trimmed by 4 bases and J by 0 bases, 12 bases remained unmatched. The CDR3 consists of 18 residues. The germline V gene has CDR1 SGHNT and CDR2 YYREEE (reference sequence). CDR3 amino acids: CASSLTGSGGGISYEQYF. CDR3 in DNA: TGTGCCAGCAGCCTGACCGGTAGCGGGGGGGGGATCTCCTACGAGCAGTACTTC.

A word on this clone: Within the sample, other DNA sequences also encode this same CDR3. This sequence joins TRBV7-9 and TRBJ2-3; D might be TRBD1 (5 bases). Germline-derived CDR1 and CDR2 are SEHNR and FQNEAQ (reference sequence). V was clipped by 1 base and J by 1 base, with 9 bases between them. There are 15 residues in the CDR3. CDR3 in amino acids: CASSLVGAGTDTQYF. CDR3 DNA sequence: TGTGCCAGCAGCTTAGTAGGGGCTGGCACAGATACGCAGTATTTT.

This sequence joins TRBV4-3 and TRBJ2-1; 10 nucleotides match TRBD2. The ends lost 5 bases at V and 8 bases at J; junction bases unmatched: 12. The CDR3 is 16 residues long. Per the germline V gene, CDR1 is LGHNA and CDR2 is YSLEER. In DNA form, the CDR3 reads TGCGCCAGCAGCTCCGGGTGGGCTAGCGGGAGCGATGAGCAGTTCTTC. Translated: CASSSGWASGSDEQFF.

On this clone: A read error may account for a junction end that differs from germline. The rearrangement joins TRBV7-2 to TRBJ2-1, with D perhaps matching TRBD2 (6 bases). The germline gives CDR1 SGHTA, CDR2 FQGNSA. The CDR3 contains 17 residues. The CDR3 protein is CASSLEMGGVSNNEQFF. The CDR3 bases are TGTGCCAGCAGCTTAGAGATGGGGGGAGTCTCCAACAATGAGCAGTTCTTC. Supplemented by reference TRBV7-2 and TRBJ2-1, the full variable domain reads GAGVSQSPSNKVTEKGKDVELRCDPISGHTALYWYRQSLGQGLEFLIYFQGNSAPDKSGLPSDRFSAERTGGSVSTLTIQRTQQEDSAVYLCASSLEMGGVSNNEQFFGPGTRLTVL.

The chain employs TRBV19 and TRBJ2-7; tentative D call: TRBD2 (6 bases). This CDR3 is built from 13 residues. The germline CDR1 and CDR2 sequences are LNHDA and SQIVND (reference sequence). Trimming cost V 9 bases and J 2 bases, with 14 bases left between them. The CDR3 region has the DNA TGTGCCAGCAACGCGGGGAGCACCTACGAGCAGTACTTC. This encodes CASNAGSTYEQYF.

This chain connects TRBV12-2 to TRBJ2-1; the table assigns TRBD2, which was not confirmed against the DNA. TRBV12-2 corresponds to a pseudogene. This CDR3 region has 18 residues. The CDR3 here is CASRLGSHHSGGYNEQFF. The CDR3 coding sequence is TGTGCAAGTCGCTTAGGATCCCACCACAGCGGAGGGTACAATGAGCAGTTCTTC.

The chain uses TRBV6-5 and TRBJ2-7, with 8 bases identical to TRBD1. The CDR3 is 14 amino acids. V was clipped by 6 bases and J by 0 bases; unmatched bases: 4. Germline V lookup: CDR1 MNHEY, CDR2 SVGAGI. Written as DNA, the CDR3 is TGTGCCAGCAGACGACAGGGGCCCTCCTACGAGCAGTACTTC. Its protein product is CASRRQGPSYEQYF.